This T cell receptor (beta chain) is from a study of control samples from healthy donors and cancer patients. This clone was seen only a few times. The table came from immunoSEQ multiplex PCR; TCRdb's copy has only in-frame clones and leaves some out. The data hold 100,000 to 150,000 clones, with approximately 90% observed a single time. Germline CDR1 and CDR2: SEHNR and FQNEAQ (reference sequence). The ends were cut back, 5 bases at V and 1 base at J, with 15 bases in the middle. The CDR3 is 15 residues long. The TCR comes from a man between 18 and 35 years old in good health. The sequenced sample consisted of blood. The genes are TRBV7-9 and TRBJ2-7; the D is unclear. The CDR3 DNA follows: TGTGCCAGCAGCCCAGAGGCAGGCCAATCCTACGAGCAGTACTTC. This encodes CASSPEAGQSYEQYF.